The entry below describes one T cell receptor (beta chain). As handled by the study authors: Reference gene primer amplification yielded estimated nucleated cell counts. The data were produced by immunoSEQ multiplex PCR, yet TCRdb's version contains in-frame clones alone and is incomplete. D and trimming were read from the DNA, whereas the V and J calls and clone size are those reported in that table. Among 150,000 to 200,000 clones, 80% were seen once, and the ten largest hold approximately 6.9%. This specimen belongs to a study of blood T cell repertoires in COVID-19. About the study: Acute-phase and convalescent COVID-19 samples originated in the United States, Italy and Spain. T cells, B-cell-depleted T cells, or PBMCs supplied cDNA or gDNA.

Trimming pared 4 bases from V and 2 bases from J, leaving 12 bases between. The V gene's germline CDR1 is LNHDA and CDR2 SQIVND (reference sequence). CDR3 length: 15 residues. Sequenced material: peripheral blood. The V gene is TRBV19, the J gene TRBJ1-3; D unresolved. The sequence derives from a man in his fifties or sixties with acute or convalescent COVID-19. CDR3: CASSTQATTGNTIYF. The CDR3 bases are TGTGCCAGTAGTACCCAGGCGACAACTGGAAACACCATATATTTT.